The source of this TCR beta chain is a study of blood T cell repertoires in COVID-19. Study-level information: Acute and convalescent COVID-19 specimens originated in the United States, Italy and Spain.

Germline CDR1 and CDR2: LNHNV and YYDKDF (reference sequence). This CDR3 region has 17 residues. V was cut by 0 bases and J by 5 bases, with 19 bases left in between. In the authors' methods: Cell counts per sample came from amplifying reference gene primers. The table came from immunoSEQ multiplex PCR; TCRdb's copy has only in-frame clones and leaves some out. V, J and clone size are taken as reported in that table, and D and trimming were inferred from the DNA itself. The top ten clones hold approximately 8% of a sample with 190,000 or so clones, around 92% of them seen once. The study recruited people aged about 18 to 89 years across about two dozen US areas. Recovered status applied to Cohort 3 donors who had two consecutive negative PCRs. It also applied to those with clearance or with symptom resolution.

The V and J genes are TRBV15 and TRBJ1-2; no clear D. The sequencing sample was made of PBMCs or T cells enriched from blood (not recorded which). The source is a woman aged 18 to 35 who had recovered from COVID-19. DNA for the CDR3: TGTGCCACCAGCAGAGATGGGCTCGTTCCCCCTATTTATGGCTACACCTTC. Translation gives CATSRDGLVPPIYGYTF.